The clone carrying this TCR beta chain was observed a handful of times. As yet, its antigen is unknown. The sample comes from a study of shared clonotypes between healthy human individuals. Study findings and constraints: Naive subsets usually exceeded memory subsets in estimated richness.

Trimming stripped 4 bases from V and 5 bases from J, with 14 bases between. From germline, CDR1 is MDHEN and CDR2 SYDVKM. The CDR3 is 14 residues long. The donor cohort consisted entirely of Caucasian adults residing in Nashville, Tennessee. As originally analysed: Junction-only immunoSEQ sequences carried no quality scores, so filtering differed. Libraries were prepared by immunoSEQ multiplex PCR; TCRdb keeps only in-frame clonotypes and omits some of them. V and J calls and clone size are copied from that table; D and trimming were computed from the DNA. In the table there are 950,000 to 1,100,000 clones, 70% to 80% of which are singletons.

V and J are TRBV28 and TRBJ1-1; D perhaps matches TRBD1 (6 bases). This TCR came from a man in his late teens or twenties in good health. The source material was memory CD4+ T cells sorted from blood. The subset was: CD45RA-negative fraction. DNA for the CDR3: TGTGCCAGCAGTTCAGGGGCGGTGGAAACTGAAGCTTTCTTT. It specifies CASSSGAVETEAFF.